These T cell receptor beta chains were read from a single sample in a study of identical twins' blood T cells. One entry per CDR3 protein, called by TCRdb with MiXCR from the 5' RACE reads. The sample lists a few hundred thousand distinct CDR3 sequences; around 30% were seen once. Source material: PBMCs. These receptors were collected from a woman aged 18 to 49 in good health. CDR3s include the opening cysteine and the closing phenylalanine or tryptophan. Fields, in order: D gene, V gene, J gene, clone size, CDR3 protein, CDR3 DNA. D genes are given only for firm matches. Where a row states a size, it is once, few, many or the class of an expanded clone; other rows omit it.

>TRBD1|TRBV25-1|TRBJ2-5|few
CASSEGQEPTETQYF
TGTGCCAGCAGTGAAGGACAGGAACCAACGGAGACCCAGTACTTC
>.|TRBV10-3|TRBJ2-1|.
CAISATTNTGEQFF
TGTGCCATCAGCGCGACGACCAACACGGGGGAGCAGTTCTTC
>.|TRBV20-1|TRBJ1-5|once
CSAGSRLSDQPQHF
TGCAGTGCTGGAAGTCGTCTTAGCGATCAGCCCCAGCATTTT
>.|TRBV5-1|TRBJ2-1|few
CASSLAAHNEQFF
TGCGCCAGCAGCTTGGCCGCTCACAATGAGCAGTTCTTC
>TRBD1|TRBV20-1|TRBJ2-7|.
CSAAPGQGYEQYF
TGCAGTGCGGCCCCGGGACAGGGCTACGAGCAGTACTTC
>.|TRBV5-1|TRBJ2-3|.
CASSGDHTDTQYF
TGCGCCAGCAGCGGGGACCACACAGATACGCAGTATTTT
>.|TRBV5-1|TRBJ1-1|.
CASSAANKNTEAFF
TGCGCCAGCAGCGCCGCCAACAAGAACACTGAAGCTTTCTTT
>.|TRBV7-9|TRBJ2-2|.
CASSKTRGENTGELFF
TGTGCCAGCAGCAAGACTAGGGGAGAGAACACCGGGGAGCTGTTTTTT
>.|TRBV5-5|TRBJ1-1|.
CASSLVFGWGNTEAFF
TGTGCCAGCAGCTTGGTCTTTGGCTGGGGCAACACTGAAGCTTTCTTT
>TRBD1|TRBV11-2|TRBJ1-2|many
CASSRTGGFDYGYTF
TGTGCCAGCAGCAGAACAGGGGGCTTCGACTATGGCTACACCTTC
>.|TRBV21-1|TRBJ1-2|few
CASSAPHYGNYGYTF
TGTGCCAGCAGCGCGCCCCATTACGGAAACTATGGCTACACCTTC
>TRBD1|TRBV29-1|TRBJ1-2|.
CSARPTGSYGYTF
TGCAGCGCTCGACCGACAGGGAGCTATGGCTACACCTTC
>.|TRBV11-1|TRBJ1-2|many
CASSLANDVGYGYTF
TGTGCCAGCAGCTTAGCGAATGACGTTGGCTATGGCTACACCTTC
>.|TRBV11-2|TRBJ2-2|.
CASSKGPAPFAGELFF
TGTGCCAGCAGCAAGGGCCCTGCCCCGTTCGCCGGGGAGCTGTTTTTT
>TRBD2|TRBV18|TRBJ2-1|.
CASSPQTSAPYNEQFF
TGTGCCAGCTCACCTCAGACTAGCGCCCCCTACAATGAGCAGTTCTTC
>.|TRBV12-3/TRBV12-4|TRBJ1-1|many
CASGQGGHTEAFF
TGTGCCAGCGGCCAGGGCGGTCACACTGAAGCTTTCTTT
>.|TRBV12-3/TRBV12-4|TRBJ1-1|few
CASSYLLRTPETETFF
TGTGCCAGCAGTTACCTCCTAAGGACCCCGGAAACTGAAACTTTCTTT
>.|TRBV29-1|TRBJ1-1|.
CSARPYSNTEAFF
TGCAGCGCACGGCCGTACTCGAACACTGAAGCTTTCTTT
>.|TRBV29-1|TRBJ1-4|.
CSGYSGDEKLFF
TGCAGCGGTTACTCCGGGGACGAAAAACTGTTTTTT
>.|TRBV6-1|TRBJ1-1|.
CASSEADVNTEAFF
TGTGCCAGCAGTGAAGCGGACGTGAACACTGAAGCTTTCTTT
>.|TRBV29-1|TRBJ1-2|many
CSVEDLVAGYTF
TGCAGCGTTGAAGATCTTGTTGCTGGCTACACCTTC
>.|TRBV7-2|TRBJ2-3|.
CASSARYTDTQYF
TGTGCCAGCAGCGCCCGGTACACAGATACGCAGTATTTT
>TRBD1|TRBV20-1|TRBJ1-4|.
CSDRGQRGPNEKLFF
TGCAGTGATAGAGGCCAGAGGGGGCCTAATGAAAAACTGTTTTTT
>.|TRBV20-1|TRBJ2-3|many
CSARITTDTQYF
TGCAGTGCTAGAATAACCACAGATACGCAGTATTTT
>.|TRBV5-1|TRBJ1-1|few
CASSLELSRGVRGGHTEAFF
TGCGCCAGCAGCTTGGAACTTTCCCGAGGGGTGCGTGGGGGCCACACTGAAGCTTTCTTT
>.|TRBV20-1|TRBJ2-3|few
CSAIFQGVTDTQYF
TGCAGTGCTATCTTCCAGGGAGTGACAGATACGCAGTATTTT
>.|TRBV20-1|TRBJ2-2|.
CSGRHLTGELFF
TGCAGTGGAAGGCACCTCACCGGGGAGCTGTTTTTT
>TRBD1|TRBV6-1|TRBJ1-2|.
CASSVGTGGEGYTF
TGTGCCAGCAGTGTCGGGACAGGAGGGGAAGGCTACACCTTC
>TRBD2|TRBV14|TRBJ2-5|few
CASSQDYSGGETQYF
TGTGCCAGCAGCCAAGATTACAGCGGGGGAGAGACCCAGTACTTC
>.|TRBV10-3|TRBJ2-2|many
CAITFSQGNTGELFF
TGTGCCATCACTTTCTCGCAGGGTAACACCGGGGAGCTGTTTTTT
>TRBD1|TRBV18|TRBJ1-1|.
CASSPVQGAGAFF
TGTGCCAGCTCACCAGTACAGGGGGCGGGAGCTTTCTTT
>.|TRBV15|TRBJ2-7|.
CATSREGSSYEQYF
TGTGCCACCAGCAGAGAAGGGAGCTCCTACGAGCAGTACTTC
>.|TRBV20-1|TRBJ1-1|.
CSARPPRDTFVNTEAFF
TGCAGTGCTAGACCCCCCCGGGACACCTTCGTGAACACTGAAGCTTTCTTT
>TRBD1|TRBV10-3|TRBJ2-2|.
CAISPWTGRELFF
TGTGCCATCAGTCCATGGACAGGGAGGGAGCTGTTTTTT
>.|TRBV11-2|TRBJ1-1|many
CASRLGSVTSEAFF
TGTGCCAGCAGACTAGGGTCGGTGACGTCTGAAGCTTTCTTT
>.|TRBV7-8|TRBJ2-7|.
CASSLGLSSYEQYF
TGTGCCAGCAGCTTGGGATTATCCTCCTACGAGCAGTACTTC
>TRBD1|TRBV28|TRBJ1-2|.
CASRNRGNYGYTF
TGTGCCAGCAGAAACAGGGGGAACTATGGCTACACCTTC
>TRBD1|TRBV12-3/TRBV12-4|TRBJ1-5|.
CASSHGQAYSNQPQHF
TGTGCCAGCAGCCATGGACAGGCTTATAGCAATCAGCCCCAGCATTTT
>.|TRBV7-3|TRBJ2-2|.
CASSPFGPRNTGELFF
TGTGCCAGCAGCCCTTTTGGACCGCGGAACACCGGGGAGCTGTTTTTT
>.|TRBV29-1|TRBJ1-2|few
CSVSLIKDGNYYGYTF
TGCAGCGTTTCATTGATAAAGGACGGAAACTACTATGGCTACACCTTC
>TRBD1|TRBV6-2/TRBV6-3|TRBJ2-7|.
CASSPPGTANYEQYF
TGTGCCAGCAGTCCCCCCGGGACAGCAAACTACGAGCAGTACTTC
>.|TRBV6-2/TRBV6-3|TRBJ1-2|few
CASWDYGYTF
TGTGCCAGCTGGGACTATGGCTACACCTTC
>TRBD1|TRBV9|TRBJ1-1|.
CASSSRQGLNAEAFF
TGTGCCAGCAGCTCGAGACAGGGGCTCAACGCTGAAGCTTTCTTT
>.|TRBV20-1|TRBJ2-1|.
CSADGDPRFGEQFF
TGCAGTGCTGATGGCGACCCAAGGTTCGGTGAGCAGTTCTTC
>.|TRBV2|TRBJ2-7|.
CASSEEPTGYGEQYF
TGTGCCAGCAGTGAAGAGCCCACAGGGTACGGGGAGCAGTACTTC
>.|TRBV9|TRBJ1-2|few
CASSVGEGVSYGYTF
TGTGCCAGCAGCGTAGGCGAAGGGGTCAGCTATGGCTACACCTTC
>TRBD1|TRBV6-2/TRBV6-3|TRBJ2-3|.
CASRKTGGGDTQYF
TGTGCCAGCAGAAAGACAGGGGGAGGAGATACGCAGTATTTT
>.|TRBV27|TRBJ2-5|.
CASSVDFGGTQYF
TGTGCCAGCAGTGTGGACTTCGGGGGGACCCAGTACTTC
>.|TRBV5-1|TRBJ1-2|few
CASRVLSRSTF
TGCGCCAGCAGAGTTTTAAGCCGCTCCACCTTC
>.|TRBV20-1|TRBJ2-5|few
CSASRQVGRETQYF
TGCAGTGCTTCTCGGCAGGTGGGCAGAGAGACCCAGTACTTC
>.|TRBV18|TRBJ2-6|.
CASSPTIIQFSGANVLTF
TGTGCCAGCTCACCCACTATTATACAGTTCTCTGGGGCCAACGTCCTGACTTTC
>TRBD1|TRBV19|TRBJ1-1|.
CASSMTGGSTEAFF
TGTGCCAGTAGTATGACAGGGGGATCCACTGAAGCTTTCTTT
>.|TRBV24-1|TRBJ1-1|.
CATSPRTDGIPEAFF
TGTGCCACCAGCCCACGGACAGACGGTATCCCTGAAGCTTTCTTT